Listed below are T cell receptor beta chains from one sample, sequenced in a study of cytomegalovirus exposure and HLA in healthy donors. Some clones are missing from TCRdb's copy, which holds only in-frame ones; the method was immunoSEQ multiplex PCR. Its table lists fewer than 85,000 clones. Material: PBMCs. These receptor sequences come from a man aged 25 to 40 in good health and CMV-seronegative. Both conserved end residues are part of each CDR3. A D gene is named only where the DNA matches it firmly.

cdr3_length	v_call	d_call	j_call	cdr3_aa
13	TRBV15	-	TRBJ2-5	CATSRDPLETQYF
15	TRBV7-2	-	TRBJ2-7	CASSLTSGSSYEQYF
18	TRBV6-7	TRBD1	TRBJ2-3	CASSYSRTGQGGTDTQYF
14	TRBV21-1	-	TRBJ2-5	CASSKAETRVTQYF
14	TRBV5-1	-	TRBJ2-7	CASSVDLNTYEQYF
15	TRBV7-9	TRBD1	TRBJ1-4	CASSWTGTVNEKLFF
12	TRBV6-1	-	TRBJ1-1	CAVLSENTEAFF
16	TRBV18	TRBD2	TRBJ2-5	CASSPRTSGTQETQYF
13	TRBV10-2	-	TRBJ2-5	CASSRQAQETQYF
14	TRBV6-5	-	TRBJ2-5	CASSRTPRGETQYF
12	TRBV5-1	-	TRBJ1-1	CASSLAVGEAFF
16	TRBV6-1	TRBD1	TRBJ1-2	CASSEGASGTGDGYTF
16	TRBV7-2	-	TRBJ2-7	CASSLGWRVRSYEQYF
16	TRBV21-1	-	TRBJ2-7	CASSFSRDSRLGEQYF
15	TRBV9	TRBD2	TRBJ2-7	CASSVGGSGSYEQYF
15	TRBV4-1	-	TRBJ2-7	CASSQVAETYYEQYF
13	TRBV5-4	-	TRBJ1-2	CASTSREDYGYTF
16	TRBV4-3	-	TRBJ1-5	CASSQEWQVPNQPQHF
15	TRBV6-5	-	TRBJ1-6	CASSPEQVFNSPLHF
14	TRBV5-1	TRBD1	TRBJ2-5	CASSFPQGGETQYF
16	TRBV29-1	TRBD2	TRBJ2-1	CSVEDPGLGMINEQFF
14	TRBV4-1	-	TRBJ2-5	CASSQVSMKETQYF
17	TRBV5-1	TRBD2	TRBJ2-1	CASLRGKRTLDYNEQFF
14	TRBV19	TRBD1	TRBJ1-5	CASSIRRGPQPQHF
15	TRBV9	-	TRBJ1-1	CASSVGQGLNTEAFF
13	TRBV5-1	-	TRBJ2-7	CARRYRKYYEQYF
16	TRBV9	TRBD1	TRBJ2-7	CASSVNKAQGEDEQYF
14	TRBV6-5	-	TRBJ2-7	CASSKAGQSYEQYF
14	TRBV2	TRBD1	TRBJ2-5	CASSARTGQETQYF
14	TRBV5-4	TRBD1	TRBJ2-7	CASSLARGLDEQYF
13	TRBV6-5	TRBD1	TRBJ1-2	CASRWTGGYGYTF
15	TRBV6-1	-	TRBJ2-2	CASRAWSANTGELFF
15	TRBV5-1	-	TRBJ2-2	CASSLAPSNTGELFF
17	TRBV25-1	TRBD2	TRBJ2-3	CASSGRTSGRYTDTQYF
16	TRBV6-5	-	TRBJ2-5	CASSYGVSGEGETQYF
15	TRBV2	TRBD2	TRBJ2-7	CASSEGTSGTYEQYF
14	TRBV7-9	TRBD1	TRBJ1-3	CASRNWTGRNTIYF
18	TRBV11-2	-	TRBJ2-7	CASSLEEVGRPFFYEQYF
14	TRBV9	-	TRBJ1-4	CASSGSTHNEKLFF
13	TRBV19	-	TRBJ1-1	CASSLRDNTEAFF
15	TRBV27	-	TRBJ1-3	CASSPRWPLGNTIYF
13	TRBV10-3	-	TRBJ2-3	CAIRRDLEDTQYF
20	TRBV4-2	TRBD2	TRBJ2-3	CASSQGGWGMGGSRSDTQYF
16	TRBV4-2	-	TRBJ2-7	CASSRRQEEKKNEQYF
14	TRBV7-9	-	TRBJ1-2	CASSSDTGSDGYTF
14	TRBV9	-	TRBJ2-3	CASSPGVTTDTQYF
15	TRBV10-3	TRBD2	TRBJ2-7	CAITDGSGRAHEQYF
16	TRBV5-4	TRBD2	TRBJ2-3	CASRTRLAGIGDTQYF
14	TRBV4-2	-	TRBJ1-2	CASSFTQGLYGYTF
14	TRBV6-5	-	TRBJ2-1	CASSYRATQRGQFF
14	TRBV6-1	-	TRBJ2-7	CASSLDISSYEQYF
16	TRBV15	-	TRBJ2-5	CATSRGEARSTETQYF
17	TRBV5-6	TRBD2	TRBJ2-7	CASSSGLAGGLAYEQYF
14	TRBV18	TRBD1	TRBJ2-5	CASSTTGGWETQYF
13	TRBV5-1	-	TRBJ1-2	CASSAGTFNGYTF
16	TRBV4-1	TRBD1	TRBJ2-7	CASSQDTGDGNYEQYF
13	TRBV29-1	TRBD1	TRBJ1-4	CSVRRDRGEKLFF